A single sample is the source of the 18 T cell receptor beta chains below, sequenced in a study of neurological immune-mediated disorders. TCRdb re-derived calls from the 5' RACE reads in MiXCR, one entry per CDR3 protein. The sample contains tens of thousands of distinct CDR3 sequences, 9.5% to 13% of which appear only once. The sample consisted of CD4+ T cells from blood. These receptors came from a woman aged 30 to 39 with HTLV-1-associated myelopathy (HAM/TSP).

This clonotype was seen repeatedly, ten times or more. V is TRBV20-1 and J is TRBJ1-2; 7 bases are a match to TRBD1. The ends lost 7 bases at V and 3 bases at J; junction bases unmatched: 8. Germline V CDR1 and CDR2: DFQATT, SNEGSKA (reference sequence). The CDR3 length is 13 residues. The CDR3 region has the DNA TGCAGTGGAAACCCCCAGGGGGACTATGGCTACACCTTC. It yields the protein CSGNPQGDYGYTF.

This clonotype was observed once. The germline gene is not matched at one end of the junction; a read error may be the cause. The genes are TRBV20-1 and TRBJ1-6; 7 bases agree with TRBD1. Germline V gives CDR1 DFQATT, CDR2 SNEGSKA (reference sequence). This CDR3 has 13 amino acids. This chain's CDR3 is CSASGTVNSPLYF. As DNA, the CDR3 is TGCAGTGCGTCTGGGACAGTCAATTCACCCCTCTACTTT.

This clonotype was counted ten times or more. The rearrangement joins TRBV20-1 to TRBJ2-7; D remains unclear. Germline lookup yields CDR1 DFQATT and CDR2 SNEGSKA (reference sequence). Deletions cut 5 bases from V and 0 bases from J, with 17 bases between. CDR3 length: 15 residues. The CDR3: CSARLVTKSSYEQYF. The CDR3 DNA reads TGCAGTGCTCGGCTCGTGACAAAAAGCTCCTACGAGCAGTACTTC.

This clonotype was counted many times. V usage is TRBV5-1 and J usage is TRBJ1-2; D remains unclear. V dropped 2 bases and J dropped 2 bases, with 10 bases sitting between them. The CDR3 runs to 14 residues. Germline CDR1 and CDR2: SGHRS and YFSETQ. The CDR3 nucleotides are TGCGCCAGCAGCTTTTACAATACGAACTATGGCTACACCTTC. Its translation is CASSFYNTNYGYTF.

This clonotype showed up many times. This CDR3 reads CASSRRDLGGYTF. For the CDR3, the DNA is TGTGCCAGCAGCCGTAGGGACCTCGGAGGCTACACCTTC. The chain uses TRBV7-7 and TRBJ1-2, with a weak D call TRBD1 (5 bases). The CDR3 runs to 13 residues. The V end was cut by 5 bases, the J end by 8 bases, with 15 bases between. The germline gives CDR1 SSHAT, CDR2 FNYEAQ (reference sequence).

This clonotype was picked up many times. V usage is TRBV4-2 and J usage is TRBJ1-2; D is uncertain. CDR1 and CDR2 from the germline V gene are LGHNA and YNFKEQ. The V gene lost 0 bases and the J gene lost 4 bases, with 12 bases spanning the gap. The CDR3 has 15 amino acids. The CDR3 spells CASSQDFGGPYGYTF. CDR3 nucleotides: TGTGCCAGCAGCCAAGATTTTGGCGGACCCTATGGCTACACCTTC.

This clonotype appeared many times. The chain is built from TRBV7-7 and TRBJ2-7; TRBD1 matches at 8 bases. Per the germline V gene, CDR1 is SSHAT and CDR2 is FNYEAQ (reference sequence). The V gene end was trimmed by 5 bases and the J gene end by 0 bases; junction bases not matched to a gene: 6. CDR3 length: 15 residues. The CDR3, as DNA: TGTGCCAGCAGCCCGGGACAGGACAGCTCCTACGAGCAGTACTTC. Translated, it gives CASSPGQDSSYEQYF. The full variable domain, with the rest looked up from reference TRBV7-7 and TRBJ2-7, is GAGVSQSPRYKVTKRGQDVTLRCDPISSHATLYWYQQALGQGPEFLTYFNYEAQPDKSGLPSDRFSAERPEGSISTLTIQRTEQRDSAMYRCASSPGQDSSYEQYFGPGTRLTVT.

At least ten counts were recorded for this clonotype. The chain has TRBV18 and TRBJ1-1; possibly TRBD1 for D (5 bases). Per the germline V gene, CDR1 is KGHSH and CDR2 is LQKENI. There are 15 residues in the CDR3. V lost 3 bases to trimming and J lost 4 bases, with 15 bases between them. The DNA of the CDR3 is TGTGCCAGCTCACCGTTGACAGTTCTTGCCACTGAAGCTTTCTTT. It yields the protein CASSPLTVLATEAFF.

This clonotype was picked up many times. The chain recombines TRBV10-3 with TRBJ1-2; D unclear. This CDR3 has 13 amino acids. Germline CDR1 ENHRY, CDR2 SYGVKD. V was pared by 3 bases and J by 7 bases, with 12 bases between. The CDR3 region is CAISDTDFGGYTF. The CDR3 nucleotides read TGTGCCATCAGTGATACGGATTTCGGTGGCTACACCTTC.

On this clonotype: The DNA is left out, because the CDR3 cannot be placed on it with certainty; the CDR3 is given as TCRdb lists it. The genes are TRBV5-1 and TRBJ2-1; the table's D call TRBD2 went unverified against the DNA. A total of 21 residues make up the CDR3, ends included. The germline gives CDR1 SGHRS, CDR2 YFSETQ. CDR3 loop: CASSFYICSLNLGATRNEQFF.

The genes are TRBV7-8 and TRBJ1-1; no definite D call. V was pared by 1 base and J by 2 bases, with 11 bases between. The germline CDR1 and CDR2 sequences are SGHVS and FQNEAQ. The CDR3 runs 15 residues. The CDR3: CASSLVGRQNTEAFF. The CDR3 bases are TGTGCCAGCAGCTTAGTTGGCAGGCAAAACACTGAAGCTTTCTTT.

Many counts were recorded for this clonotype. V usage is TRBV3-1 and J usage is TRBJ2-1; 9 bases align to TRBD2. J was trimmed by 11 bases and V by 0 bases; bases with no gene match: 11. CDR1 is LGHDT, CDR2 YNNKEL, per germline (reference sequence). The CDR3 has 16 amino acids. CDR3 sequence: CASSQDVSTSGVKQFF. The CDR3 DNA is TGTGCCAGCAGCCAAGATGTTTCGACTAGCGGCGTAAAGCAGTTCTTC.

This clonotype was observed at least ten times. The rearrangement links TRBV5-1 to TRBJ2-3, with D tentatively TRBD1 or TRBD2 (5 bases each). Trimming stripped 4 bases from V and 1 base from J, with 13 bases between. CDR1 is SGHRS, CDR2 YFSETQ, per germline. The CDR3 has 15 amino acids. CDR3 region: CASSIRDRRTDTQYF. CDR3 in DNA: TGCGCCAGCAGCATCCGGGACCGACGCACAGATACGCAGTATTTT.

At least ten counts were recorded for this clonotype. In DNA, the CDR3 is TGCAGTGCCAGATGGGGGCGCAACTACGAGCAGTACTTC. Encoded protein: CSARWGRNYEQYF. This chain connects TRBV20-1 to TRBJ2-7; TRBD1 is a possible D gene (6 bases). V lost 6 bases and J lost 3, with 15 bases in between. The CDR3 runs 13 residues. Germline V gene data show CDR1 as DFQATT and CDR2 as SNEGSKA (reference sequence).

This clonotype was detected many times. V gene TRBV12-3 or TRBV12-4 combines with J gene TRBJ1-1, with 8 bases lining up with TRBD1. The CDR3 covers 16 residues. J lost 4 bases, V lost 8 bases, and 15 bases had no gene match. CDR3 in DNA: TGTGCCAGCTTTAAGAGGGACAGGTTGGGTGTCACTGAAGCTTTCTTT. It specifies CASFKRDRLGVTEAFF.

This clonotype was observed at least ten times. J is TRBJ1-2 and V is TRBV5-8, with D unresolved. Germline V gives CDR1 SGHTS, CDR2 YDEGEE. The CDR3 spans 14 residues. V lost 4 bases to trimming and J lost 2 bases, with 12 bases between them. The CDR3 coding sequence is TGTGCCAGCAGCCACCCCCCGGGAAACTATGGCTACACCTTC. Amino acid sequence: CASSHPPGNYGYTF.

Ten or more counts support this clonotype. The rearrangement uses TRBV20-1 and TRBJ1-6; TRBD1 is a possible D gene (6 bases). The CDR3 contains 13 residues. Germline assignment: CDR1 DFQATT and CDR2 SNEGSKA (reference sequence). Trimming removed 6 bases at V and 5 bases at J, with 11 bases between. CDR3: CSAKDSHNSPLHF. Written as DNA, the CDR3 is TGCAGTGCAAAGGACAGCCATAATTCACCCCTCCACTTT.

This clonotype was recorded at least ten times. The V and J genes are TRBV6-5 and TRBJ1-5; D is undetermined. This CDR3 comprises 14 residues. CDR1 is MNHEY, CDR2 SVGAGI, per germline. The V gene lost 2 bases and the J gene lost 2 bases, with 7 bases spanning the gap. The CDR3 region has the DNA TGTGCCAGCAGTTACAAGGCAGGCAATCAGCCCCAGCATTTT. Translation gives CASSYKAGNQPQHF.